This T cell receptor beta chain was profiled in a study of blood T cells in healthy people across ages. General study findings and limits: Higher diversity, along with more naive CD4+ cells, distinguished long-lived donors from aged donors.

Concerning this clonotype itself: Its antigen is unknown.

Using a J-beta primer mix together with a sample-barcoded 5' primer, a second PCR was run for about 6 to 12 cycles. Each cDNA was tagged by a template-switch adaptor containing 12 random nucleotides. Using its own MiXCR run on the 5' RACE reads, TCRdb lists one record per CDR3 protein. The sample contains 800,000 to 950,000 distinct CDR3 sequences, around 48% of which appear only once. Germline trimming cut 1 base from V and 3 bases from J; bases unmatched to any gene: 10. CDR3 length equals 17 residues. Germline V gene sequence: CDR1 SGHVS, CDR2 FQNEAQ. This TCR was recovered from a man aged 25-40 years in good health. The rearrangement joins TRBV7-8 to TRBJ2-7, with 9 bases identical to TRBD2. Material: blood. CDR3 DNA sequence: TGTGCCAGCAGCTTAGAGGGACTAGCAGTCCGAGGCTACGAGCAGTACTTC. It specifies CASSLEGLAVRGYEQYF.